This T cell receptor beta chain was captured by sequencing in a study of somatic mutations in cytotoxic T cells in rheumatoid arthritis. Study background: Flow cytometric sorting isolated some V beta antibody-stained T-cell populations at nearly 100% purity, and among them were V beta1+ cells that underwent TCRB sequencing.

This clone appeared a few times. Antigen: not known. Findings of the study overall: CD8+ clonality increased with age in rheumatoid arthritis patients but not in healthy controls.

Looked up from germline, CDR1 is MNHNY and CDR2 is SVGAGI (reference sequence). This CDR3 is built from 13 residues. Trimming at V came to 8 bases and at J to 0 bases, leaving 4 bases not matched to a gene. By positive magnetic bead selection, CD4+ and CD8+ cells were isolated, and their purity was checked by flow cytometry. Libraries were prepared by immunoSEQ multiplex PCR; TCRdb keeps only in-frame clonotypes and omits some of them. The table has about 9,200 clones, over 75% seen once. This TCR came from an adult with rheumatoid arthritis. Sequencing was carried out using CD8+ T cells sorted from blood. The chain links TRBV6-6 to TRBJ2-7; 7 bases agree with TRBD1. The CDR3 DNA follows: TGTGCCAGCGGGACAGACCACTCCTACGAGCAGTACTTC. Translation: CASGTDHSYEQYF.